One sample yielded the 28 T cell receptor beta chains listed below, sequenced in a study of shared clonotypes between healthy human individuals. Method: immunoSEQ multiplex PCR; TCRdb's copy keeps in-frame clones and lacks some. The repertoire has 500,000 to 650,000 clones, around 80% of them found once; the top ten carry around 12%. Sequenced input: PBMCs. The receptors were sampled from a woman aged 40 to 50 in good health. Some clones in this sample may be carry-over from other donors' samples.

The chain couples TRBV9 to TRBJ2-6, with D possibly TRBD2 on 6 matching bases. V gave up 0 bases and J gave up 0 bases, with 31 bases separating them. CDR1 SGDLS and CDR2 YYNGEE come from the germline V gene. The CDR3 has 24 amino acids. CDR3 amino acids: CASSVALGAGMHLAALSGANVLTF. The CDR3, as DNA: TGTGCCAGCAGCGTAGCCCTAGGTGCTGGCATGCACTTAGCGGCTCTCTCTGGGGCCAACGTCCTGACTTTC.

CDR3 DNA: TGTGCCAGCAGCGCACAGGAGGATTCACCCCTCCACTTT. Translated: CASSAQEDSPLHF. The V and J genes are TRBV7-9 and TRBJ1-6; D perhaps matches TRBD1 (5 bases). The CDR3 totals 13 residues. Germline-derived CDR1 and CDR2 are SEHNR and FQNEAQ (reference sequence). Trimming pared 5 bases from V and 8 bases from J, leaving 10 bases between.

This chain connects TRBV7-2 to TRBJ1-5; D gene unclear. V was pared by 5 bases and J by 4 bases, with 12 bases between. Germline CDR1 and CDR2: SGHTA and FQGNSA. CDR3 length: 14 amino acids. The CDR3 DNA follows: TGTGCCAGCAGCCAGTCGGGCTTAAATCAGCCCCAGCATTTT. It is translated as CASSQSGLNQPQHF.

About this clone: This probably arose from a read error, given a far larger clone one base away. V usage is TRBV30 and J usage is TRBJ2-7; D gene uncertain. From germline, CDR1 is GTSNPN and CDR2 SVGIG (reference sequence). The CDR3 has 13 amino acids. CDR3 sequence: CAWSVSFESEKYF. The CDR3 bases are TGTGCCTGGAGTGTGTCCTTCGAAAGCGAGAAGTACTTC.

The J gene is TRBJ2-5, the V gene TRBV2; 8 bases align to TRBD1. The CDR3 is 13 residues long. Trimming took 4 bases from V and 7 from J; bases not matched to a gene: 5. CDR1 and CDR2 from the germline V gene are SNHLY and FYNNEI. The DNA of the CDR3 is TGTGCCAGCAGTGGACAGGGGCGGGGGACCCAGTACTTC. This codes for CASSGQGRGTQYF.

As to this clone: It differs at one base from a far larger clone, so likely a read error. This chain connects TRBV5-4 to TRBJ1-2, with D maybe TRBD1 (5 bases). The CDR3 runs 14 residues. Germline V lookup: CDR1 SGHNT, CDR2 YYREEE (reference sequence). The CDR3 here is CVSSLQVGGYGYTF. CDR3 DNA sequence: TGTGTCAGCAGCTTGCAGGTTGGGGGATACGGCTACACCTTC.

CDR3 in amino acids: CASSLREVGEETQYF. CDR3 in DNA: TGCGCCAGCAGCTTGAGGGAGGTAGGGGAAGAGACCCAGTACTTC. V and J are TRBV5-1 and TRBJ2-5, with a tentative D call TRBD2 (6 bases). The ends were cut back, 1 base at V and 3 bases at J, with 13 bases in the middle. Germline lookup yields CDR1 SGHRS and CDR2 YFSETQ. The CDR3 sequence is 15 residues long.

V usage is TRBV5-4 and J usage is TRBJ2-1; no clear D gene. V dropped 1 base and J dropped 8 bases, with 4 bases sitting between them. The CDR3 extends over 11 amino acids. Germline loops: CDR1 SGHNT, CDR2 YYREEE (reference sequence). The CDR3 reads CASSLIDEQFF. In DNA form, the CDR3 reads TGTGCCAGCAGCTTGATAGATGAGCAGTTCTTC. Together with reference TRBV5-4 and TRBJ2-1, the CDR3 gives the full variable domain: ETGVTQSPTHLIKTRGQQVTLRCSSQSGHNTVSWYQQALGQGPQFIFQYYREEENGRGNFPPRFSGLQFPNYSSELNVNALELDDSALYLCASSLIDEQFFGPGTRLTVL.

The rearrangement uses TRBV27 and TRBJ1-2, with TRBD1 identical over 7 bases. CDR1 and CDR2 from the germline V gene are MNHEY and SMNVEV (reference sequence). The CDR3 length is 14 residues. Trimming cost V 5 bases and J 2 bases; bases outside gene matches: 5. This chain's CDR3 is CASSLRQGNYGYTF. CDR3 coding DNA: TGTGCCAGCAGTCTTCGACAGGGAAACTATGGCTACACCTTC.

The rearrangement joins TRBV6-5 to TRBJ2-5; 13 bases match TRBD2. CDR1 and CDR2 (germline): MNHEY, SVGAGI. J gave up 5 bases and V 2 bases, and 5 bases lay outside the gene matches. CDR3 length: 16 residues. The CDR3 here is CASSYGTSGTGETQYF. DNA of the CDR3: TGTGCCAGCAGTTACGGGACTAGCGGGACGGGGGAGACCCAGTACTTC.

Turning to this clone: A read error may account for a junction end that differs from germline. The J gene is TRBJ2-1, the V gene TRBV12-5; TRBD2 matches 11 bases. The germline V gene encodes CDR1 LGHNT and CDR2 FRNRAP. The CDR3 contains 17 residues. In nucleotides, the CDR3 is TGTGCTAGTGGTCGGGACCCCCCCCTAGCGGGAGGTTCTGCTGTACTCTTC. Protein: CASGRDPPLAGGSAVLF.

This chain links TRBV10-3 with TRBJ2-2, with 9 bases matching TRBD2. The V and J ends lost 3 bases and 7 bases, in that order; junction bases with no gene match: 6. The CDR3 has 15 amino acids. Looked up from germline, CDR1 is ENHRY and CDR2 is SYGVKD. The CDR3 reads CAISDGREGGGELFF. DNA of the CDR3: TGTGCCATCAGTGATGGGCGGGAGGGCGGCGGGGAGCTGTTTTTT.

The rearrangement uses TRBV20-1 and TRBJ1-2, with D unresolved. The CDR3 extends over 10 amino acids. Germline values: CDR1 DFQATT, CDR2 SNEGSKA (reference sequence). The V gene lost 6 bases and the J gene lost 2 bases, with 4 bases spanning the gap. The CDR3 nucleotides read TGCAGTGCCGAGAACTATGGCTACACCTTC. Translation: CSAENYGYTF.

This clone was detected only a few times. The genes are TRBV30 and TRBJ2-3; a possible D gene is TRBD2 (5 bases). CDR1 and CDR2 (germline): GTSNPN, SVGIG (reference sequence). Trimming took 7 bases from V and 2 from J, leaving 16 bases between them. This CDR3 has 14 residues. As DNA, the CDR3 is TGTGCCTATCTGGATCTAGCTCCCACAGATACGCAGTATTTT. This translates into CAYLDLAPTDTQYF.

The chain has TRBV6-5 and TRBJ1-1; D is perhaps TRBD1 (6 bases). The V gene lost 0 bases and the J gene lost 5 bases, with 16 bases spanning the gap. CDR1 is MNHEY and CDR2 is SVGAGI in the germline V gene. This CDR3 spans 16 amino acids. CDR3 bases: TGTGCCAGCAGTTACTCCAACGGACAGCCGCGGACTGAAGCTTTCTTT. Its translation is CASSYSNGQPRTEAFF.

The chain recombines TRBV4-1 with TRBJ2-1; D may correspond to TRBD1 or TRBD2 (5 bases each). There are 16 residues in the CDR3. Trimming removed 0 bases at V and 2 bases at J, with 11 bases between. CDR1 is MGHRA, CDR2 YSYEKL, per germline. The CDR3, as DNA: TGCGCCAGCAGCCAAGAAGCAGGGACCACCTACAATGAGCAGTTCTTC. It translates to CASSQEAGTTYNEQFF.

J is TRBJ1-4 and V is TRBV19; 8 bases fit TRBD1. The J segment lost 8 bases and the V segment lost 5 bases, leaving 7 bases of the junction unmatched. CDR1 is LNHDA, CDR2 SQIVND, per germline (reference sequence). The length of the CDR3 is 14 residues. The CDR3 region is CASSHGTGSEKLFF. The CDR3 bases are TGTGCCAGTAGTCACGGGACAGGCAGCGAAAAACTGTTTTTT.

CDR3 coding DNA: TGCGCCAGCAGCTTGGACGGACTAGCGGGAATTGGAGAGCAGTTCTTC. This encodes CASSLDGLAGIGEQFF. This chain uses TRBV5-1 with TRBJ2-1; 12 bases align to TRBD2. From germline, CDR1 is SGHRS and CDR2 YFSETQ. The CDR3 has 16 amino acids. Germline trimming cut 0 bases from V and 10 bases from J; bases unmatched to any gene: 8.

In regard to this clone: A much larger clone lies a single base off, so this may be a read error. The rearrangement joins TRBV27 to TRBJ1-5; 10 positions match TRBD1. Trimming cost V 6 bases and J 4 bases; bases outside gene matches: 12. The V gene's germline CDR1 is MNHEY and CDR2 SMNVEV (reference sequence). The CDR3 has 17 amino acids. The CDR3 protein is CASSTYGTGASNQPQHF. The CDR3 nucleotides read TGTGCCAGCAGCACCTACGGGACAGGGGCGTCGAATCAGCCCCAGCATTTT.

The V and J genes are TRBV6-1 and TRBJ2-3; D is perhaps TRBD1 or TRBD2 (5 bases each). Trimming pared 4 bases from V and 4 bases from J, leaving 18 bases between. The CDR3 sequence is 16 residues long. CDR1 and CDR2 from the germline V gene are MNHNS and SASEGT. CDR3 residues: CASSATGTLTSDTQYF. The CDR3 DNA sequence: TGTGCCAGCAGTGCCACCGGGACGTTAACTTCAGATACGCAGTATTTT.

The chain is built from TRBV7-2 and TRBJ2-2; 12 bases are a match to TRBD2. Unmatched junction bases numbered 6, after V lost 5 bases and J lost 5 bases. Germline V lookup: CDR1 SGHTA, CDR2 FQGNSA. The CDR3 has 16 residues. This CDR3 reads CASSPLAGGGTGELFF. The CDR3 DNA follows: TGTGCCAGCAGCCCCCTAGCGGGAGGGGGAACCGGGGAGCTGTTTTTT.

V gene TRBV4-2 combines with J gene TRBJ2-2; TRBD1 is a possible D gene (5 bases). The V end was cut by 0 bases, the J end by 7 bases, with 18 bases between. Germline V gives CDR1 LGHNA, CDR2 YNFKEQ. This CDR3 has 17 amino acids. CDR3 DNA: TGTGCCAGCAGCCAAGATCTGCCAGCGTCAGGGAACGGGGAGCTGTTTTTT. Protein product: CASSQDLPASGNGELFF.

This clone was detected only a few times. Distinct nucleotide sequences in the sample also encode this CDR3. The CDR3 nucleotides are TGTGCCAGCAGCTACCGGGACAGGGGTCGGGAGACCCAGTACTTC. This encodes CASSYRDRGRETQYF. V gene TRBV7-2 combines with J gene TRBJ2-5; 10 positions match TRBD1. J was trimmed by 5 bases and V by 4 bases; bases with no gene match: 7. This CDR3 has 15 residues. Germline V gene lookup returns CDR1 SGHTA and CDR2 FQGNSA. Filled out from reference TRBV7-2 and TRBJ2-5, the complete variable domain reads GAGVSQSPSNKVTEKGKDVELRCDPISGHTALYWYRQSLGQGLEFLIYFQGNSAPDKSGLPSDRFSAERTGGSVSTLTIQRTQQEDSAVYLCASSYRDRGRETQYFGPGTRLLVL.

The chain couples TRBV2 to TRBJ2-2, with unresolved D. Germline values: CDR1 SNHLY, CDR2 FYNNEI. The CDR3 consists of 12 residues. Trimming took off 4 bases at V and 7 bases at J, with 7 bases between the two ends. CDR3 sequence reads: CASSASGGELFF. The CDR3 bases are TGTGCCAGCAGTGCGAGTGGCGGGGAGCTGTTTTTT.

A remark on this clone: The junction shows a germline mismatch at one end, possibly a read error. The rearrangement links TRBV6-5 to TRBJ2-2; the D is unclear. The CDR3 spans 13 residues. Germline loops: CDR1 MNHEY, CDR2 SVGAGI. The CDR3 is CASSYSKTGELFF. As DNA, the CDR3 is TGTGCCAGCAGTTATTCGAAGACCGGGGAGCTGTTTTTT.

The rearrangement links TRBV4-2 to TRBJ2-7, with D perhaps matching TRBD2 (5 bases). Trimming removed 0 bases from V and 0 bases from J, with 9 bases in between. The CDR3 covers 15 residues. CDR1 and CDR2 (germline): LGHNA, YNFKEQ. The CDR3 protein is CASSQDAGYSYEQYF. CDR3 DNA: TGTGCCAGCAGCCAAGATGCGGGCTACTCCTACGAGCAGTACTTC.

Turning to this clone: With a much larger clone just one base away, this may be a read error. The same CDR3 also results from other DNA sequences found in this sample. V usage is TRBV28 and J usage is TRBJ1-4; D uncertain. The V end lost 3 bases, the J end lost 5 bases, and 13 bases lay between the germline ends. This CDR3 spans 15 amino acids. Looked up from germline, CDR1 is MDHEN and CDR2 is SYDVKM. The CDR3 nucleotides read TGTGCCAGCAGTTTTGGAGGATATGGCAATGAAAAACTGTTTTTT. Its translation: CASSFGGYGNEKLFF.

This chain uses TRBV11-3 with TRBJ2-1; 11 nucleotides align to TRBD1. The germline V gene has CDR1 SGHNT and CDR2 YENEEA. V gave up 3 bases and J gave up 4 bases; unmatched junction bases: 2. The CDR3 is 15 residues long. CDR3 in DNA: TGTGCCAGCAGCTTGGGACAGGGGGAATACAATGAGCAGTTCTTC. This sequence encodes CASSLGQGEYNEQFF.